Listed here are 22 T cell receptor beta chains from one sample, sequenced in a study of T-cell memory formation after mild COVID-19. One entry per CDR3 protein results from TCRdb running MiXCR on the 5' RACE reads. The sample contains hundreds of thousands of distinct CDR3 sequences, 15% to 20% of which appear only once. The source material was PBMCs or a T cell subset sorted from them (not recorded which). Source of these receptors: a man between 18 and 29 years old who had mild COVID-19 (a few samples of this study predate the infection). Cell type and time point are not known.

The chain links TRBV6-5 to TRBJ1-2; D may be TRBD1 (5 bases). There are 15 residues in the CDR3. Germline CDR1 and CDR2: MNHEY and SVGAGI. V lost 0 bases, J lost 8 bases, and 16 bases lay in between. The CDR3 nucleotides are TGTGCCAGCAGTTACTCTCCATTGGGGCGCGAAGGCTACACCTTC. It translates to CASSYSPLGREGYTF.

This chain uses TRBV7-2 with TRBJ2-3; D not resolved. The V gene lost 11 bases and the J gene lost 3 bases, with 18 bases spanning the gap. This CDR3 region has 14 residues. In germline, CDR1 is SGHTA, CDR2 FQGNSA. CDR3 sequence: CALEGNRVTDTQYF. CDR3 sequence (DNA): TGTGCCCTCGAAGGGAATCGGGTGACAGATACGCAGTATTTT.

This clonotype was observed once. This chain joins TRBV6-5 and TRBJ2-7; 10 bases are shared with TRBD2. This CDR3 region has 16 residues. Germline values: CDR1 MNHEY, CDR2 SVGAGI. Trimming removed 5 bases from V and 2 bases from J; junction bases left unmatched: 9. CDR3 coding DNA: TGTGCCAGCAGTCACGGACTAGCGGAAACTCCCTACGAGCAGTACTTC. It is translated as CASSHGLAETPYEQYF.

The chain has TRBV6-5 and TRBJ2-3; D unclear. The length of the CDR3 is 16 residues. Trimming took off 6 bases at V and 1 base at J, with 17 bases between the two ends. From germline, CDR1 is MNHEY and CDR2 SVGAGI. Here the CDR3 DNA reads TGTGCCAGCAGACGCCAGTACTCCCTAGGCACAGATACGCAGTATTTT. Its protein is CASRRQYSLGTDTQYF.

The sample holds a few counts of this clonotype. The rearrangement joins TRBV24-1 to TRBJ2-5; D perhaps matches TRBD1 (6 bases). CDR1 and CDR2 (germline): KGHDR, SFDVKD. V shed 7 bases and J shed 2 bases, with 10 bases lying between them. This CDR3 has 13 amino acids. CDR3 sequence reads: CATRGAEQETQYF. The CDR3 DNA reads as TGTGCCACCAGGGGGGCAGAACAAGAGACCCAGTACTTC.

This clonotype was seen more than once but under ten times. This chain connects TRBV10-1 to TRBJ2-7; 8 nucleotides line up with TRBD1. This CDR3 has 14 amino acids. V was pared by 5 bases and J by 1 base, with 4 bases of the junction left unmatched. In germline, CDR1 is WNHNN, CDR2 SYGVQD (reference sequence). The chain's CDR3 is CASSPGQVSYEQYF. DNA of the CDR3: TGCGCCAGCAGTCCGGGACAGGTATCCTACGAGCAGTACTTC.

There are many counts of this clonotype. J is TRBJ2-1 and V is TRBV7-2, with 8 bases that match TRBD2. V shed 4 bases, J shed 8 bases, and the junction held 10 bases outside the gene matches. The germline gives CDR1 SGHTA, CDR2 FQGNSA. CDR3 length: 15 residues. The CDR3 sequence is CASSSFAGGEDEQFF. The CDR3 nucleotides are TGTGCCAGCAGCTCATTCGCGGGGGGTGAGGATGAGCAGTTCTTC.

CDR3 sequence reads: CSARGSRSVGPWDTQYF. The CDR3 coding sequence is TGCAGTGCTAGGGGCAGTCGAAGCGTGGGTCCCTGGGATACGCAGTATTTT. The gene calls are TRBV20-1 and TRBJ2-3, with unresolved D. The CDR3 contains 17 residues. The germline V gene encodes CDR1 DFQATT and CDR2 SNEGSKA (reference sequence). The V and J ends lost 3 bases and 6 bases respectively, with 25 bases between them.

This clonotype was picked up many times. The gene calls are TRBV4-1 and TRBJ1-1; D unresolved. V was cut by 1 base and J by 4 bases, with 13 bases left in between. CDR3 length: 15 residues. Germline V lookup: CDR1 MGHRA, CDR2 YSYEKL. As DNA, the CDR3 is TGCGCCAGCAGCCAAGGACCACCAGGAGGCACTGAAGCTTTCTTT. Translating it yields CASSQGPPGGTEAFF.

V usage is TRBV5-5 and J usage is TRBJ1-3; no firm D call. Deletions cut 5 bases from V and 6 bases from J, with 12 bases between. CDR3 length: 13 amino acids. The germline CDR1 and CDR2 sequences are SGHKS and YYEKEE (reference sequence). The CDR3 DNA reads as TGTGCCAGCAGTCGGCTTGGGGTAAACACCATATATTTT. The encoded protein is CASSRLGVNTIYF.

This rearrangement joins TRBV7-8 to TRBJ2-3; no firm D call. Germline V gene data show CDR1 as SGHVS and CDR2 as FQNEAQ. This CDR3 has 13 residues. V was cut by 5 bases and J by 2 bases, with 8 bases left in between. The CDR3 region is CASSSRTTDTQYF. CDR3 coding DNA: TGTGCCAGCAGCAGCAGGACCACAGATACGCAGTATTTT.

The chain recombines TRBV6-6 with TRBJ2-3, with unresolved D. This CDR3 is built from 12 residues. Trimming took 6 bases from V and 8 from J, leaving 12 bases between them. CDR1 is MNHNY and CDR2 is SVGAGI in the germline V gene (reference sequence). The CDR3 is CASSSPSGTQYF. The CDR3 DNA sequence: TGTGCCAGCAGCTCTCCTTCGGGTACGCAGTATTTT.

This clonotype was seen a few times. The chain carries TRBV7-9 and TRBJ1-6; D is ambiguous. Germline CDR1 reads SEHNR; CDR2 reads FQNEAQ (reference sequence). Trimming pared 5 bases from V and 13 bases from J, leaving 6 bases between. The CDR3 runs 10 residues. The CDR3 region is CASSPRPLHF. The CDR3 DNA reads TGTGCCAGCAGCCCGAGGCCCCTCCACTTT. Full variable domain (remainder filled in from reference TRBV7-9 and TRBJ1-6): DTGVSQNPRHKITKRGQNVTFRCDPISEHNRLYWYRQTLGQGPEFLTYFQNEAQLEKSRLLSDRFSAERPKGSFSTLEIQRTEQGDSAMYLCASSPRPLHFGNGTRLTVT.

V usage is TRBV6-6 and J usage is TRBJ2-3; a possible D gene is TRBD1 (6 bases). Trimming left V 3 bases short and J 2 bases short, with 21 bases between. Germline V gives CDR1 MNHNY, CDR2 SVGAGI (reference sequence). This CDR3 is built from 18 residues. The CDR3 is CASSYKVGRGSDTDTQYF. Written as DNA, the CDR3 is TGTGCCAGCAGTTATAAGGTGGGCAGGGGATCTGACACAGATACGCAGTATTTT.

This clonotype was recorded a few times. The chain uses TRBV5-1 and TRBJ1-1; D is uncertain. The CDR3 is made up of 14 amino acids. Trimming shortened V by 0 bases and J by 4 bases, and 10 bases separated the two germline ends. From germline, CDR1 is SGHRS and CDR2 YFSETQ. Here the CDR3 DNA reads TGCGCCAGCAGCTTGGCTAAGGGCGGCACTGAAGCTTTCTTT. Translation: CASSLAKGGTEAFF.

This sequence joins TRBV4-2 and TRBJ1-1; the D gene is possibly TRBD1 (6 bases). The V gene lost 5 bases and the J gene lost 4 bases, with 11 bases spanning the gap. The CDR3 loop spans 13 amino acids. The germline gives CDR1 LGHNA, CDR2 YNFKEQ. The CDR3 nucleotides read TGTGCCAGCAGCGGACAGTTAGGCACTGAAGCTTTCTTT. Translation: CASSGQLGTEAFF.

The chain joins TRBV7-9 to TRBJ2-5; TRBD2 matches at 8 bases. CDR1 and CDR2 from the germline V gene are SEHNR and FQNEAQ (reference sequence). The J segment lost 1 base and the V segment lost 1 base, leaving 8 bases of the junction unmatched. The CDR3 contains 17 residues. This CDR3 is CASSLVGAGGPQETQYF. CDR3 nucleotides: TGTGCCAGCAGCTTAGTCGGCGCGGGGGGCCCCCAAGAGACCCAGTACTTC. Full variable domain (missing parts from reference TRBV7-9 and TRBJ2-5): DTGVSQNPRHKITKRGQNVTFRCDPISEHNRLYWYRQTLGQGPEFLTYFQNEAQLEKSRLLSDRFSAERPKGSFSTLEIQRTEQGDSAMYLCASSLVGAGGPQETQYFGPGTRLLVL.

V is TRBV4-1 and J is TRBJ2-2; perhaps D is TRBD1 or TRBD2 (5 bases each). V lost 6 bases and J lost 4, with 15 bases in between. Per germline, CDR1 MGHRA and CDR2 YSYEKL. The CDR3 loop spans 15 amino acids. The DNA for the CDR3 is TGCGCCAGCAGACTCCAGGGCCGGGGCACCGGGGAGCTGTTTTTT. Amino acid sequence: CASRLQGRGTGELFF.

This clonotype was observed many times. The CDR3 nucleotides read TGTGCCAGCAGCTTATCGCCCAGGGGTGAGACCCAGTACTTC. This gives the protein CASSLSPRGETQYF. This chain joins TRBV7-9 and TRBJ2-5; D is perhaps TRBD1 (6 bases). V was trimmed by 2 bases and J by 5 bases, leaving 12 bases between them. The CDR3 spans 14 residues. Germline lookup yields CDR1 SEHNR and CDR2 FQNEAQ (reference sequence).

The chain has TRBV28 and TRBJ2-2; TRBD1 agrees at 9 bases. Germline V gives CDR1 MDHEN, CDR2 SYDVKM. V dropped 8 bases and J dropped 6; count of bases not matched to a gene: 1. The length of the CDR3 is 12 residues. This CDR3 reads CASYRGPGELFF. CDR3 nucleotides: TGTGCCAGCTACAGGGGGCCCGGGGAGCTGTTTTTT.

This clonotype was seen at least ten times. The gene calls are TRBV20-1 and TRBJ2-1; 7 bases fit TRBD2. The germline CDR1 and CDR2 sequences are DFQATT and SNEGSKA (reference sequence). V trimming: 0 bases; J trimming: 4 bases; junction bases outside the gene matches: 6. CDR3 length equals 15 residues. CDR3 sequence (DNA): TGCAGTGCTAGAGATCCCAGCGGGGCGTACAATGAGCAGTTCTTC. As protein: CSARDPSGAYNEQFF.

This clonotype showed up many times. This chain uses TRBV20-1 with TRBJ2-1, with TRBD2 identical over 15 bases. Germline CDR1 and CDR2: DFQATT and SNEGSKA (reference sequence). Losses at the gene ends were 6 bases for V and 7 bases for J; bases not matched to a gene: 4. This CDR3 contains 14 residues. The CDR3 coding sequence is TGCAGTGCCGGACTAGCGGGGGGGCCAAATGAGCAGTTCTTC. This sequence encodes CSAGLAGGPNEQFF.